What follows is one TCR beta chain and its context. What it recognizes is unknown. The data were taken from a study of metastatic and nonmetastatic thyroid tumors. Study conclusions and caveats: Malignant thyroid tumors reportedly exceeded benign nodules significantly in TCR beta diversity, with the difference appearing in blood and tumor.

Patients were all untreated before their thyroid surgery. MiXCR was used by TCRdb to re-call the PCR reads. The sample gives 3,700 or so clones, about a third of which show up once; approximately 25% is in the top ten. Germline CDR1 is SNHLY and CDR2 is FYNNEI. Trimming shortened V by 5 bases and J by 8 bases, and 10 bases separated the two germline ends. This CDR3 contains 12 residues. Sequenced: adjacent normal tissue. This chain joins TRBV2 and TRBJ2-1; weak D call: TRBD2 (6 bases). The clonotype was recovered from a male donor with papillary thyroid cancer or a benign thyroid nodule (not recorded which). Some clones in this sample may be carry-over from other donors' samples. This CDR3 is CASSTGEDEQFF. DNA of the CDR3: TGTGCCAGCAGTACCGGGGAGGATGAGCAGTTCTTC.